A single sample is the source of the 23 T cell receptor beta chains below, sequenced in a study of cytomegalovirus exposure and HLA in healthy donors. The PCR used 60 Vbeta and 13 Jbeta primers. The protocol was immunoSEQ multiplex PCR, while the TCRdb copy is restricted to in-frame clones and leaves out a portion. The table has 160,000 or so clones, 84% seen once; the top ten hold 1.9%. Sequencing was done on a sample of PBMCs. These receptors came from a man younger than 30 in good health and CMV-seronegative.

The rearrangement joins TRBV11-2 to TRBJ2-5, with 12 bases matching TRBD2. The ends lost 1 base at V and 14 bases at J; junction bases unmatched: 5. This CDR3 has 13 residues. Per germline, CDR1 SGHAT and CDR2 FQNNGV. CDR3 nucleotides: TGTGCCAGCAGCTTAGGACTAGCGGGGGTCGTTTACTTC. It is translated as CASSLGLAGVVYF.

J is TRBJ2-2 and V is TRBV11-2; TRBD1 aligns across 8 bases. The CDR3 has 15 residues. V lost 3 bases and J lost 3; bases outside the gene matches: 3. The V gene's germline CDR1 is SGHAT and CDR2 FQNNGV. This CDR3 is CASSLETGDTGELFF. CDR3 coding DNA: TGTGCCAGCAGCTTGGAGACAGGGGACACCGGGGAGCTGTTTTTT. Full variable domain (remainder filled in from reference TRBV11-2 and TRBJ2-2): EAGVAQSPRYKIIEKRQSVAFWCNPISGHATLYWYQQILGQGPKLLIQFQNNGVVDDSQLPKDRFSAERLKGVDSTLKIQPAKLEDSAVYLCASSLETGDTGELFFGEGSRLTVL.

The CDR3 nucleotides read TGTGCCAGCTCACCGGGACTACGGGAGACCCAGTACTTC. Its translation: CASSPGLRETQYF. The V call is TRBV18, the J call TRBJ2-5, with 7 bases lining up with TRBD2. Trimming cost V 3 bases and J 5 bases; bases outside gene matches: 3. The CDR3 sequence is 13 residues long. Germline lookup yields CDR1 KGHSH and CDR2 LQKENI.

J is TRBJ2-1 and V is TRBV15, with 10 bases fitting TRBD1. Germline V gene data show CDR1 as LNHNV and CDR2 as YYDKDF (reference sequence). The V gene end was trimmed by 0 bases and the J gene end by 7 bases; junction bases not matched to a gene: 6. CDR3 length equals 16 residues. Here the CDR3 reads CATSREGDRGGNEQFF. DNA of the CDR3: TGTGCCACCAGCAGAGAGGGGGACAGGGGCGGGAATGAGCAGTTCTTC.

The chain combines TRBV4-1 with TRBJ1-2; no definite D call. Trimming took off 0 bases at V and 3 bases at J, with 8 bases between the two ends. CDR3 length equals 14 residues. Germline values: CDR1 MGHRA, CDR2 YSYEKL. The CDR3 protein is CASSQEEVDYGYTF. The CDR3 DNA reads as TGCGCCAGCAGCCAAGAGGAGGTGGACTATGGCTACACCTTC.

The rearrangement uses TRBV5-1 and TRBJ2-1, with TRBD2 matching over 9 bases. The germline V gene has CDR1 SGHRS and CDR2 YFSETQ. The trim removed 0 bases at V and 3 bases at J, leaving 13 bases unmatched. The CDR3 runs to 19 residues. In DNA form, the CDR3 reads TGCGCCAGCAGCTTGGGGTATAGCGGGAGTTTGGGGTTCTACAATGAGCAGTTCTTC. Amino acids: CASSLGYSGSLGFYNEQFF.

The gene calls are TRBV15 and TRBJ1-2; no reliable D call. The CDR3 consists of 17 residues. CDR1 and CDR2 from the germline V gene are LNHNV and YYDKDF (reference sequence). The ends were cut back, 1 base at V and 0 bases at J, with 15 bases in the middle. The CDR3 sequence is CATSRAGRTEANYGYTF. The CDR3 DNA reads as TGTGCCACCAGCAGAGCGGGGAGGACGGAAGCTAACTATGGCTACACCTTC.

The chain recombines TRBV7-9 with TRBJ2-7; D gene ambiguous. Trimming removed 5 bases at V and 2 bases at J, with 13 bases between. CDR1 and CDR2 from the germline V gene are SEHNR and FQNEAQ (reference sequence). The CDR3 is made up of 14 amino acids. The chain's CDR3 is CASSHLEEPYEQYF. The CDR3 coding sequence is TGTGCCAGCAGCCACTTAGAAGAGCCCTACGAGCAGTACTTC.

The rearrangement links TRBV19 to TRBJ1-5; D perhaps matches TRBD1 (5 bases). The germline gives CDR1 LNHDA, CDR2 SQIVND (reference sequence). V lost 6 bases, J lost 9 bases, and 12 bases lay in between. This CDR3 contains 12 residues. The CDR3 DNA follows: TGTGCCAGTAGCCACCAGGGAGGGCCCCAGCATTTT. Translation: CASSHQGGPQHF.

The gene calls are TRBV9 and TRBJ1-1; no firm D call. Trimming cost V 4 bases and J 0 bases, with 7 bases left between them. CDR3 length: 13 residues. From germline, CDR1 is SGDLS and CDR2 YYNGEE. DNA of the CDR3: TGTGCCAGCAGCCACGAGATGAACACTGAAGCTTTCTTT. Translated: CASSHEMNTEAFF. Looking up the rest from reference TRBV9 and TRBJ1-1 gives the full variable domain: DSGVTQTPKHLITATGQRVTLRCSPRSGDLSVYWYQQSLDQGLQFLIQYYNGEERAKGNILERFSAQQFPDLHSELNLSSLELGDSALYFCASSHEMNTEAFFGQGTRLTVV.

The genes are TRBV6-6 and TRBJ2-5; tentative D call: TRBD2 (5 bases). Trimming removed 4 bases from V and 5 bases from J, with 14 bases in between. Looked up from germline, CDR1 is MNHNY and CDR2 is SVGAGI (reference sequence). The CDR3 contains 14 residues. The CDR3 loop reads CASSSGGPGETQYF. In DNA, the CDR3 is TGTGCCAGCAGTTCCGGCGGGCCGGGGGAGACCCAGTACTTC.

The genes are TRBV13 and TRBJ2-2; 8 bases match TRBD2. The trim removed 1 base at V and 7 bases at J, leaving 5 bases unmatched. The germline V gene encodes CDR1 PRHDT and CDR2 FYEKMQ (reference sequence). CDR3 size: 15 residues. The CDR3 protein is CASSLEAGAGGELFF. The CDR3 DNA sequence: TGTGCCAGCAGCTTAGAAGCGGGAGCGGGCGGGGAGCTGTTTTTT.

This chain uses TRBV9 with TRBJ2-2; 9 nucleotides agree with TRBD2. The V gene end was trimmed by 0 bases and the J gene end by 6 bases; junction bases not matched to a gene: 6. The V gene's germline CDR1 is SGDLS and CDR2 YYNGEE. The CDR3 contains 16 residues. CDR3 sequence: CASSVGIAGAAGELFF. CDR3 bases: TGTGCCAGCAGCGTAGGGATAGCGGGAGCGGCCGGGGAGCTGTTTTTT.

Written as DNA, the CDR3 is TGCAGCGTTGTTTCCGACACAGCCTACGAGCAGTACTTC. It translates to CSVVSDTAYEQYF. The chain recombines TRBV29-1 with TRBJ2-7; no firm D call. The germline V and J ends were trimmed by 4 bases and 2 bases, with 12 bases remaining between them. The germline CDR1 and CDR2 sequences are SQVTM and ANQGSEA. The length of the CDR3 is 13 residues.

The chain has TRBV23-1 and TRBJ1-4; 7 bases agree with TRBD1. TRBV23-1 is classed as an ORF, of uncertain function. The CDR3 runs 14 residues. The ends lost 6 bases at V and 7 bases at J; junction bases unmatched: 8. The CDR3 DNA is TGCGCCAGCAGACTACAGGGGATCGGTGAAAAACTGTTTTTT. It is translated as CASRLQGIGEKLFF.

V is TRBV15 and J is TRBJ1-6; D remains unclear. Looked up from germline, CDR1 is LNHNV and CDR2 is YYDKDF (reference sequence). The germline V and J ends were trimmed by 1 base and 6 bases, with 10 bases remaining between them. The CDR3 length is 15 residues. The CDR3: CATSRADTANSPLHF. The CDR3 DNA reads as TGTGCCACCAGCAGAGCAGACACCGCTAATTCACCCCTCCACTTT. Drawing the rest from reference TRBV15 and TRBJ1-6, the complete variable domain is DAMVIQNPRYQVTQFGKPVTLSCSQTLNHNVMYWYQQKSSQAPKLLFHYYDKDFNNEADTPDNFQSRRPNTSFCFLDIRSPGLGDTAMYLCATSRADTANSPLHFGNGTRLTVT.

The table lists this clone with a count of one. The chain recombines TRBV6-6 with TRBJ2-6; D is possibly TRBD2 (5 bases). CDR1 is MNHNY and CDR2 is SVGAGI in the germline V gene (reference sequence). The CDR3 contains 15 residues. Deletions cut 7 bases from V and 1 base from J, with 11 bases between. Here the CDR3 DNA reads TGTGCCAGCAACCCCCGGGGTTCTGGGGCCAACGTCCTGACTTTC. Amino acids: CASNPRGSGANVLTF.

The chain recombines TRBV7-2 with TRBJ1-1; D unclear. The CDR3 runs 14 residues. The germline V and J ends were trimmed by 5 bases and 4 bases, with 14 bases remaining between them. Germline CDR1 reads SGHTA; CDR2 reads FQGNSA. The CDR3 region is CASSLGGGGTEAFF. The CDR3 nucleotides read TGTGCCAGCAGCCTAGGAGGAGGAGGCACTGAAGCTTTCTTT.

This clone was detected only a few times. The chain recombines TRBV6-5 with TRBJ2-5, with D possibly being TRBD2 (5 bases). V lost 6 bases and J 5 bases, leaving 7 bases between the germline ends. CDR1 is MNHEY and CDR2 is SVGAGI in the germline V gene. CDR3 length: 11 residues. The CDR3, as DNA: TGTGCCAGCAGCCGAGGGGAGACCCAGTACTTC. This gives the protein CASSRGETQYF.

V gene TRBV28 combines with J gene TRBJ2-2; D remains ambiguous. Germline V CDR1 and CDR2: MDHEN, SYDVKM. V was pared by 6 bases and J by 3 bases, with 14 bases between. The CDR3 length is 15 residues. The CDR3 bases are TGTGCCAGCAGGCCTCCGACTGGATACACCGGGGAGCTGTTTTTT. This gives the protein CASRPPTGYTGELFF.

For the CDR3, the DNA is TGTGCCAGCAGACAGACTAGCCCCAACCAAGAGACCCAGTACTTC. Translated: CASRQTSPNQETQYF. The chain links TRBV7-9 to TRBJ2-5; 7 nucleotides match TRBD2. Germline V gene sequence: CDR1 SEHNR, CDR2 FQNEAQ (reference sequence). V gave up 6 bases and J gave up 0 bases; unmatched junction bases: 7. The CDR3 length is 15 residues.

This clone was seen just once. The genes are TRBV7-2 and TRBJ1-2, with TRBD1 as a possible D gene (5 bases). In germline, CDR1 is SGHTA, CDR2 FQGNSA. Trimming stripped 1 base from V and 8 bases from J, with 14 bases between. The CDR3 runs to 14 residues. In nucleotides, the CDR3 is TGTGCCAGCAGCTTAGGGGGTCAGGGTTGGGGCTACACCTTC. Its protein is CASSLGGQGWGYTF.

The CDR3 region has the DNA TGCGCCAGCACCGCGAGGAATGAGCAGTTCTTC. Protein: CASTARNEQFF. The V and J genes are TRBV5-1 and TRBJ2-1; D is unclear. CDR1 and CDR2 (germline): SGHRS, YFSETQ. V was shortened by 6 bases and J by 7 bases, with 8 bases between the two germline ends. The CDR3 length is 11 residues.